This T cell receptor beta chain was profiled in a study of blood T cell repertoires in COVID-19. Cohorts were determined from participant-reported clinical history. This CDR3 region has 16 residues. The V end was cut by 0 bases, the J end by 7 bases, with 16 bases between. Germline lookup yields CDR1 LNHDA and CDR2 SQIVND (reference sequence). Here immunoSEQ multiplex PCR was the method, and the copy in TCRdb shows in-frame clones only, minus some. The sample has 250,000 or so clones, approximately 89% seen once. The V gene is TRBV19, the J gene TRBJ1-5; D is possibly TRBD1 (6 bases). Material: PBMCs or T cells enriched from blood (not recorded which). This receptor was obtained from a woman aged 40-49 years who had been exposed to COVID-19. CDR3: CASSIETGRKNQPQHF. As DNA, the CDR3 is TGTGCCAGTAGTATAGAGACAGGAAGGAAAAACCAGCCCCAGCATTTT.